Shown below are 7 T cell receptor beta chains from a single sample sequenced in a study of shared clonotypes between healthy human individuals. The data were produced by immunoSEQ multiplex PCR, yet TCRdb's version contains in-frame clones alone and is incomplete. Of under 650,000 clones in the sample, around 96% are singletons; the top ten hold about 0.064%. Sequencing was done on a sample of naive CD4+ T cells sorted from blood. Specified subset: CD45RA+ positively selected. The receptors come from a woman younger than 45 in good health.

The chain links TRBV5-1 to TRBJ1-3; possible D gene TRBD1, 5 bases. The germline CDR1 and CDR2 sequences are SGHRS and YFSETQ. With 3 bases removed from V and 2 bases from J, the gap between germline ends came to 12 bases. CDR3 length: 15 residues. CDR3 residues: CASSSVAGTGNTIYF. DNA of the CDR3: TGCGCCAGCAGCTCAGTAGCAGGGACTGGAAACACCATATATTTT. Supplemented by reference TRBV5-1 and TRBJ1-3, the full variable domain reads KAGVTQTPRYLIKTRGQQVTLSCSPISGHRSVSWYQQTPGQGLQFLFEYFSETQRNKGNFPGRFSGRQFSNSRSEMNVSTLELGDSALYLCASSSVAGTGNTIYFGEGSWLTVV.

The V call is TRBV6-4, the J call TRBJ1-4; 7 bases match TRBD1. V was clipped by 7 bases and J by 6 bases; unmatched bases: 8. Germline lookup yields CDR1 MRHNA and CDR2 SNTAGT. The CDR3 extends over 14 amino acids. CDR3 protein: CASKGNTGDEKLFF. The CDR3 bases are TGTGCCAGCAAGGGCAACACAGGGGATGAAAAACTGTTTTTT.

J is TRBJ1-2 and V is TRBV11-2, with a weak D call TRBD1 (6 bases). The germline V gene encodes CDR1 SGHAT and CDR2 FQNNGV. The CDR3 extends over 12 amino acids. V gave up 8 bases and J gave up 4 bases, with 11 bases separating them. The CDR3 sequence is CASYRVAYGYTF. The CDR3 region has the DNA TGTGCCAGCTACAGGGTGGCCTATGGCTACACCTTC.

The chain has TRBV27 and TRBJ2-6; D gene unclear. The CDR3 has 15 amino acids. The V end was cut by 2 bases, the J end by 2 bases, with 7 bases between. From germline, CDR1 is MNHEY and CDR2 SMNVEV (reference sequence). CDR3 nucleotides: TGTGCCAGCAGTTTAACGGGCCCTGGGGCCAACGTCCTGACTTTC. It yields the protein CASSLTGPGANVLTF.

The rearrangement links TRBV28 to TRBJ2-7; tentative D call: TRBD2 (5 bases). This CDR3 is built from 16 residues. Germline loops: CDR1 MDHEN, CDR2 SYDVKM. Trimming shortened V by 5 bases and J by 5 bases, and 22 bases separated the two germline ends. Written as DNA, the CDR3 is TGTGCCAGCAGTCCCCCACCGTTAGGACTGAACCACGAGCAGTACTTC. Its protein product is CASSPPPLGLNHEQYF. The full variable domain, rest sourced from reference TRBV28 and TRBJ2-7, is DVKVTQSSRYLVKRTGEKVFLECVQDMDHENMFWYRQDPGLGLRLIYFSYDVKMKEKGDIPEGYSVSREKKERFSLILESASTNQTSMYLCASSPPPLGLNHEQYFGPGTRLTVT.

The V call is TRBV18, the J call TRBJ1-5; no definite D call. Germline CDR1 KGHSH, CDR2 LQKENI. V was trimmed by 4 bases and J by 6 bases, leaving 10 bases between them. The length of the CDR3 is 13 residues. The DNA of the CDR3 is TGTGCCAGCTCACTCGAGAAGGGTCAGCCCCAGCATTTT. Residues: CASSLEKGQPQHF.

The chain links TRBV30 to TRBJ2-7, with TRBD2 as a possible D gene (7 bases). V lost 4 bases and J lost 3, with 16 bases in between. The CDR3 length is 14 residues. The germline V gene encodes CDR1 GTSNPN and CDR2 SVGIG (reference sequence). CDR3 loop: CAWTSSGGGYEQYF. DNA for the CDR3: TGTGCCTGGACCTCTTCGGGGGGCGGCTACGAGCAGTACTTC.